One and the same sample provided the 19 T cell receptor beta chains below, sequenced in a study of blood T cell repertoires in COVID-19. Sequencing used immunoSEQ multiplex PCR; TCRdb keeps in-frame clones, though not all of them. The table shows about 130,000 clones, with around four fifths occurring only once. Sequenced material: peripheral blood. These receptors were collected from a man aged 60-69 years who had recovered from COVID-19.

The CDR3 DNA reads TGTGCTAACAGGCCAGGGACAGAAAACCAAGAGACCCAGTACTTC. Its translation is CANRPGTENQETQYF. The V and J genes are TRBV6-5 and TRBJ2-5, with TRBD1 matching over 7 bases. The CDR3 is 15 residues long. Germline-derived CDR1 and CDR2 are MNHEY and SVGAGI.

The chain has TRBV27 and TRBJ2-7, with 7 bases identical to TRBD2. Unmatched junction bases numbered 5, after V lost 3 bases and J lost 0 bases. From germline, CDR1 is MNHEY and CDR2 SMNVEV (reference sequence). This CDR3 is 15 amino acids long. The CDR3 coding sequence is TGTGCCAGCAGTTTGTTAGCGGGTAGCTCCTACGAGCAGTACTTC. It specifies CASSLLAGSSYEQYF.

The rearrangement uses TRBV9 and TRBJ1-2; D remains ambiguous. CDR3 size: 14 residues. Germline lookup yields CDR1 SGDLS and CDR2 YYNGEE. The germline V and J ends were trimmed by 4 bases and 1 base, with 11 bases remaining between them. CDR3 amino acids: CASSPGSINYGYTF. CDR3 nucleotides: TGTGCCAGCAGCCCCGGGTCCATTAACTATGGCTACACCTTC.

This clone has only a few counts. The chain links TRBV30 to TRBJ2-1, with D possibly TRBD2 on 6 matching bases. Germline CDR1 reads GTSNPN; CDR2 reads SVGIG (reference sequence). This CDR3 spans 16 amino acids. The ends were cut back, 0 bases at V and 0 bases at J, with 12 bases in the middle. CDR3 sequence reads: CAWSVLGSSSYNEQFF. The CDR3 DNA follows: TGTGCCTGGAGTGTACTCGGGAGTTCCTCCTACAATGAGCAGTTCTTC.

V usage is TRBV2 and J usage is TRBJ2-2; 7 bases fit TRBD1. The CDR3 runs to 14 residues. Germline trimming cut 10 bases from V and 0 bases from J; bases unmatched to any gene: 5. Germline CDR1 and CDR2: SNHLY and FYNNEI. The CDR3 spells CATRQGANTGELFF. The CDR3 region has the DNA TGTGCCACCCGACAGGGTGCGAACACCGGGGAGCTGTTTTTT.

The gene calls are TRBV6-6 and TRBJ1-6; 8 bases line up with TRBD1. V gave up 6 bases and J gave up 0 bases; unmatched junction bases: 4. The CDR3 extends over 16 amino acids. The germline V gene has CDR1 MNHNY and CDR2 SVGAGI (reference sequence). The DNA for the CDR3 is TGTGCCAGCAGCAACGGACAGGGCTCCTATAATTCACCCCTCCACTTT. This codes for CASSNGQGSYNSPLHF.

The sample holds one count of this clone. The chain couples TRBV7-2 to TRBJ1-1, with TRBD1 as a possible D gene (6 bases). The CDR3 loop spans 15 amino acids. Germline loops: CDR1 SGHTA, CDR2 FQGNSA. V gave up 2 bases and J gave up 1 base, with 11 bases separating them. The CDR3 sequence is CASSLLAGENTEAFF. The CDR3 nucleotides are TGTGCCAGCAGCTTACTCGCAGGGGAGAACACTGAAGCTTTCTTT.

Here the CDR3 DNA reads TGTGCCAGCAGCTTCGGCGGGAGCTCCTACGAGCAGTACTTC. Protein product: CASSFGGSSYEQYF. The chain joins TRBV5-4 to TRBJ2-7; 7 bases match TRBD2. Trimming took 2 bases from V and 0 from J; bases not matched to a gene: 2. Germline V gene data show CDR1 as SGHNT and CDR2 as YYREEE (reference sequence). This CDR3 region has 14 residues.

The chain recombines TRBV5-1 with TRBJ2-3, with 12 bases aligning to TRBD2. Germline V gene lookup returns CDR1 SGHRS and CDR2 YFSETQ. This CDR3 contains 14 residues. The V gene end was trimmed by 3 bases and the J gene end by 5 bases; junction bases not matched to a gene: 1. CDR3 amino acids: CASSSTSGGDTQYF. The DNA for the CDR3 is TGCGCCAGCAGCTCGACTAGCGGGGGAGATACGCAGTATTTT.

The chain carries TRBV15 and TRBJ2-7; 7 positions agree with TRBD1. The CDR3 length is 14 residues. CDR1 and CDR2 from the germline V gene are LNHNV and YYDKDF (reference sequence). Germline trimming cut 3 bases from V and 0 bases from J; bases unmatched to any gene: 2. CDR3 sequence reads: CATSRGTDSYEQYF. In nucleotides, the CDR3 is TGTGCCACCAGCAGGGGGACAGACTCCTACGAGCAGTACTTC.

This clone was observed a few times. The CDR3: CASSLVIQGGTGELFF. CDR3 sequence (DNA): TGTGCCAGCAGCTTAGTCATACAGGGGGGAACCGGGGAGCTGTTTTTT. This chain uses TRBV11-2 with TRBJ2-2, with 8 nucleotides matching TRBD1. This CDR3 comprises 16 residues. Trimming cost V 1 base and J 5 bases; bases outside gene matches: 6. Germline lookup yields CDR1 SGHAT and CDR2 FQNNGV. The full variable domain, with the rest looked up from reference TRBV11-2 and TRBJ2-2, is EAGVAQSPRYKIIEKRQSVAFWCNPISGHATLYWYQQILGQGPKLLIQFQNNGVVDDSQLPKDRFSAERLKGVDSTLKIQPAKLEDSAVYLCASSLVIQGGTGELFFGEGSRLTVL.

The V gene is TRBV18, the J gene TRBJ2-2; 8 nucleotides align to TRBD1. The V and J ends lost 6 bases and 6 bases, in that order; junction bases with no gene match: 6. Looked up from germline, CDR1 is KGHSH and CDR2 is LQKENI. This CDR3 comprises 14 residues. The CDR3 region is CASSRTGLSGELFF. As DNA, the CDR3 is TGTGCCAGCTCTCGGACAGGGCTTTCCGGGGAGCTGTTTTTT.

This sequence joins TRBV11-2 and TRBJ2-3; D is ambiguous. The V gene lost 1 base and the J gene lost 2 bases, with 7 bases spanning the gap. Germline CDR1 SGHAT, CDR2 FQNNGV. This CDR3 region has 14 residues. CDR3 residues: CASSLARSTDTQYF. In nucleotides, the CDR3 is TGTGCCAGCAGCTTAGCCAGGTCCACAGATACGCAGTATTTT.

This clone was detected only a few times. V usage is TRBV28 and J usage is TRBJ2-3; 8 bases map to TRBD1. After removal of 5 bases from V and 0 bases from J, the junction contained 13 bases not matched to a gene. From germline, CDR1 is MDHEN and CDR2 SYDVKM. The CDR3 sequence is 18 residues long. CDR3 residues: CASSPRTGRGFSTDTQYF. The CDR3 DNA reads as TGTGCCAGCAGTCCCCGGACAGGGAGAGGGTTTAGCACAGATACGCAGTATTTT.

V gene TRBV6-5 combines with J gene TRBJ1-5, with D tentatively TRBD1 (5 bases). The CDR3 covers 14 residues. Germline CDR1 reads MNHEY; CDR2 reads SVGAGI. V was shortened by 8 bases and J by 1 base, with 12 bases between the two germline ends. The CDR3 loop is CASSQGGSNQPQHF. CDR3 DNA: TGTGCCAGCTCGCAGGGAGGGAGCAATCAGCCCCAGCATTTT.

The chain recombines TRBV29-1 with TRBJ1-1; possibly TRBD1 for D (6 bases). The CDR3 extends over 13 amino acids. Germline CDR1 is SQVTM and CDR2 is ANQGSEA. Trimming cost V 5 bases and J 0 bases, with 10 bases left between them. The CDR3 bases are TGCAGCGTTCACAGGGATGTGAACACTGAAGCTTTCTTT. It yields the protein CSVHRDVNTEAFF.

The chain joins TRBV5-4 to TRBJ2-5, with TRBD2 identical over 7 bases. CDR3 size: 14 residues. The V segment lost 2 bases and the J segment 5 bases; nucleotides outside the gene matches: 6. Per germline, CDR1 SGHNT and CDR2 YYREEE (reference sequence). The CDR3 loop reads CASSFRLAEETQYF. The CDR3 DNA is TGTGCCAGCAGCTTCCGGCTAGCGGAGGAGACCCAGTACTTC.

The chain recombines TRBV18 with TRBJ2-7; TRBD1 agrees at 7 bases. The ends lost 4 bases at V and 2 bases at J; junction bases unmatched: 8. The CDR3 runs to 15 residues. CDR1 is KGHSH, CDR2 LQKENI, per germline. CDR3 bases: TGTGCCAGCTCACTACCGGGACAGAATCCCTACGAGCAGTACTTC. Amino acids: CASSLPGQNPYEQYF.

J is TRBJ1-4 and V is TRBV5-4, with D perhaps matching TRBD1 (6 bases). This CDR3 spans 16 amino acids. Germline V CDR1 and CDR2: SGHNT, YYREEE (reference sequence). V lost 3 bases and J 7 bases, leaving 19 bases between the germline ends. CDR3 sequence reads: CASSWGGPGLGEKLFF. CDR3 nucleotides: TGTGCCAGCAGCTGGGGGGGGCCGGGGCTTGGTGAAAAACTGTTTTTT. Full variable domain (outside the CDR3, taken from reference TRBV5-4 and TRBJ1-4): ETGVTQSPTHLIKTRGQQVTLRCSSQSGHNTVSWYQQALGQGPQFIFQYYREEENGRGNFPPRFSGLQFPNYSSELNVNALELDDSALYLCASSWGGPGLGEKLFFGSGTQLSVL.